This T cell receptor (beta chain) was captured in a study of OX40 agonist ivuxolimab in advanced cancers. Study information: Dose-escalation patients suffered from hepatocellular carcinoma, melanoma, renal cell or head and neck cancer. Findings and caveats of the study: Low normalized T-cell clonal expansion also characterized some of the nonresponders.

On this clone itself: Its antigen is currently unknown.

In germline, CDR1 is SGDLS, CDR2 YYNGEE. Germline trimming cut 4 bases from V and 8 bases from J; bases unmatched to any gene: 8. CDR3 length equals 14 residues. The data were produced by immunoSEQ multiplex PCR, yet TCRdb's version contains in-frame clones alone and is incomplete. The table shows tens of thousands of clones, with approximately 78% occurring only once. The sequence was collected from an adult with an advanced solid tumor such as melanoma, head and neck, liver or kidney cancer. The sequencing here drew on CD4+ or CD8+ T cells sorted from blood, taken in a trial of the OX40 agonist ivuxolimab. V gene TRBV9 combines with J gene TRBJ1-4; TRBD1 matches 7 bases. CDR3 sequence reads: CASSSGQLSEKLFF. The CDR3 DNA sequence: TGTGCCAGCAGCTCGGGACAGCTTTCGGAAAAACTGTTTTTT.